Listed here are 25 T cell receptor beta chains from one sample, sequenced in a study of blood T cell repertoires in COVID-19. Libraries were prepared by immunoSEQ multiplex PCR; TCRdb keeps only in-frame clonotypes and omits some of them. The sample includes some 73,000 clones, 80% to 85% of them seen just once. Sequencing was performed on peripheral blood. These receptors originate from a human donor in a cohort sampled during active COVID-19.

The CDR3 protein is CASSPDRGLYEQYF. CDR3 in DNA: TGTGCCAGCAGCCCCGACAGGGGGCTTTACGAGCAGTACTTC. The chain is built from TRBV14 and TRBJ2-7; 10 nucleotides align to TRBD1. V shed 4 bases, J shed 4 bases, and the junction held 4 bases outside the gene matches. Germline lookup yields CDR1 SGHDN and CDR2 FVKESK. CDR3 size: 14 residues. Together with reference TRBV14 and TRBJ2-7, the CDR3 gives the full variable domain: EAGVTQFPSHSVIEKGQTVTLRCDPISGHDNLYWYRRVMGKEIKFLLHFVKESKQDESGMPNNRFLAERTGGTYSTLKVQPAELEDSGVYFCASSPDRGLYEQYFGPGTRLTVT.

This clone was picked up a small number of times. This chain joins TRBV4-2 and TRBJ1-3; perhaps TRBD1 as D (5 bases). Germline CDR1 reads LGHNA; CDR2 reads YNFKEQ. V was pared by 0 bases and J by 4 bases, with 10 bases between. This CDR3 is 15 amino acids long. CDR3 sequence (DNA): TGTGCCAGCAGCCAAGATCGGGGGTCGGGAAACACCATATATTTT. This translates into CASSQDRGSGNTIYF.

The chain uses TRBV10-3 and TRBJ2-4, with TRBD2 as a possible D gene (6 bases). V dropped 6 bases and J dropped 2 bases, with 14 bases sitting between them. Looked up from germline, CDR1 is ENHRY and CDR2 is SYGVKD. The CDR3 is 15 amino acids. CDR3 DNA sequence: TGTGCCATCAGAGACCCTGGGAGGACCAAAAACATTCAGTACTTC. This encodes CAIRDPGRTKNIQYF.

This sequence joins TRBV3-1 (or the pseudogene TRBV3-2) and TRBJ2-7; tentative D call: TRBD1 (6 bases). The V gene's germline CDR1 is LGHDT and CDR2 YNNKEL (reference sequence). Trimming took 1 base from V and 12 from J, leaving 16 bases between them. The CDR3 loop spans 13 amino acids. This CDR3 reads CASSQASNRVPYF. In DNA, the CDR3 is TGTGCCAGCAGCCAAGCCTCGAACAGGGTTCCGTACTTC.

The chain recombines TRBV7-8 with TRBJ2-7; weak D call: TRBD1 (6 bases). Germline CDR1 reads SGHVS; CDR2 reads FQNEAQ. Deletions cut 7 bases from V and 3 bases from J, with 13 bases between. This CDR3 has 13 amino acids. The CDR3 nucleotides are TGTGCCAGCACCCCGGGACAAGACTACGAGCAGTACTTC. It translates to CASTPGQDYEQYF.

This chain connects TRBV7-3 to TRBJ2-6; 9 nucleotides align to TRBD1. The V segment lost 4 bases and the J segment 0 bases; nucleotides outside the gene matches: 7. This CDR3 spans 18 amino acids. Germline V gene lookup returns CDR1 SGHTA and CDR2 FQGTGA. Here the CDR3 DNA reads TGTGCCAGCAGCTCATTAGGGACAGGGCCCTCTGGGGCCAACGTCCTGACTTTC. It yields the protein CASSSLGTGPSGANVLTF.

The chain links TRBV10-3 to TRBJ2-7; TRBD2 might be the D (5 bases). Trimming stripped 6 bases from V and 7 bases from J, with 16 bases between. CDR3 length equals 13 residues. The germline V gene encodes CDR1 ENHRY and CDR2 SYGVKD. CDR3 protein: CAISADTGGEQYF. The CDR3 nucleotides read TGTGCCATCAGCGCAGACACTGGCGGGGAGCAGTACTTC.

V and J are TRBV28 and TRBJ2-3; 10 bases align to TRBD1. Germline lookup yields CDR1 MDHEN and CDR2 SYDVKM. The CDR3 totals 14 residues. The ends lost 2 bases at V and 5 bases at J; junction bases unmatched: 1. The CDR3, as DNA: TGTGCCAGCAGTTTAGGACAGGGGGGAGATACGCAGTATTTT. Translating gives CASSLGQGGDTQYF.

The CDR3 region has the DNA TGTGCCAGCAGTGAATGGTCAGGGGTCCCCTACGAGCAGTACTTC. This gives the protein CASSEWSGVPYEQYF. V is TRBV6-1 and J is TRBJ2-7; a weak D match, TRBD1 (6 bases). Germline CDR1 MNHNS, CDR2 SASEGT. The length of the CDR3 is 15 residues. V was cut by 2 bases and J by 2 bases, with 13 bases left in between.

V is TRBV5-1 and J is TRBJ1-3, with D hard to call. Trimming stripped 2 bases from V and 7 bases from J, with 19 bases between. In germline, CDR1 is SGHRS, CDR2 YFSETQ. The CDR3 spans 16 residues. The chain's CDR3 is CASSLGYGDFSNTIYF. CDR3 DNA: TGCGCCAGCAGCTTAGGATACGGGGATTTTAGCAACACCATATATTTT.

This clone was observed a single time. V is TRBV4-3 and J is TRBJ2-3, with D possibly matching TRBD2 (6 bases). CDR3 length: 17 amino acids. CDR1 is LGHNA, CDR2 YSLEER, per germline. V lost 0 bases, J lost 1 base, and 14 bases lay in between. CDR3 loop: CASSQDWRVGGTDTQYF. The CDR3 bases are TGCGCCAGCAGCCAAGATTGGAGGGTCGGGGGCACAGATACGCAGTATTTT.

This clone has more than one count but fewer than ten. CDR3 sequence: CASSLYSPADEQFF. DNA of the CDR3: TGTGCCAGCAGCTTGTACAGTCCTGCCGATGAGCAGTTCTTC. This sequence joins TRBV5-6 and TRBJ2-1; D unresolved. The length of the CDR3 is 14 residues. Germline loops: CDR1 SGHDT, CDR2 YYEEEE. Trimming shortened V by 1 base and J by 8 bases, and 13 bases separated the two germline ends.

This chain connects TRBV2 to TRBJ1-1; 9 nucleotides agree with TRBD1. This CDR3 has 14 residues. V trimming: 6 bases; J trimming: 6 bases; junction bases outside the gene matches: 8. CDR1 is SNHLY and CDR2 is FYNNEI in the germline V gene. CDR3 nucleotide sequence: TGTGCCAGCAGAGAAACAGGGGGCTACGCTGAAGCTTTCTTT. This translates into CASRETGGYAEAFF.

The CDR3 DNA sequence: TGTGCCAGCAGTCGCACTAGCGCGGGAGAGCAGTTCTTC. Amino acids: CASSRTSAGEQFF. V usage is TRBV11-3 and J usage is TRBJ2-1; TRBD2 matches 7 bases. V trimming: 6 bases; J trimming: 10 bases; junction bases outside the gene matches: 9. Germline V gives CDR1 SGHNT, CDR2 YENEEA. The CDR3 consists of 13 residues. Filled out from reference TRBV11-3 and TRBJ2-1, the complete variable domain reads EAGVVQSPRYKIIEKKQPVAFWCNPISGHNTLYWYLQNLGQGPELLIRYENEEAVDDSQLPKDRFSAERLKGVDSTLKIQPAELGDSAVYLCASSRTSAGEQFFGPGTRLTVL.

V usage is TRBV15 and J usage is TRBJ2-3, with a possible D match to TRBD1 (7 bases). Germline V gene data show CDR1 as LNHNV and CDR2 as YYDKDF (reference sequence). The CDR3 spans 17 residues. Trimming took 8 bases from V and 0 from J, leaving 21 bases between them. The CDR3 DNA sequence: TGTGCCACCCGGGACCCTTCTGCGGGACAGAGCACAGATACGCAGTATTTT. Amino acids: CATRDPSAGQSTDTQYF.

This clone was seen just once. The rearrangement joins TRBV4-3 to TRBJ2-7; TRBD2 aligns across 9 bases. This CDR3 is built from 16 residues. With 1 base clipped from V and 5 bases from J, the junction kept 9 bases outside the gene matches. The germline gives CDR1 LGHNA, CDR2 YSLEER. In nucleotides, the CDR3 is TGCGCCAGCAGCCAAGGCGCCGGGACTAGCTGGGACGAGCAGTACTTC. It translates to CASSQGAGTSWDEQYF.

The rearrangement uses TRBV5-1 and TRBJ2-2; unclear D gene. From germline, CDR1 is SGHRS and CDR2 YFSETQ. There are 17 residues in the CDR3. Between the trimmed V and J ends, which lost 0 bases and 0 bases, there was a span of 12 bases. The CDR3 region has the DNA TGCGCCAGCAGCTTGGGGGCAGGCATATCGAACACCGGGGAGCTGTTTTTT. As protein: CASSLGAGISNTGELFF.

The rearrangement joins TRBV9 to TRBJ2-4, with a possible D match to TRBD1 (6 bases). The ends were cut back, 6 bases at V and 0 bases at J, with 19 bases in the middle. There are 17 residues in the CDR3. Germline V gene lookup returns CDR1 SGDLS and CDR2 YYNGEE. For the CDR3, the DNA is TGTGCCAGCAAAAGGATAACAGGGCCTCTAGCCAAAAACATTCAGTACTTC. Its translation is CASKRITGPLAKNIQYF.

The chain links TRBV4-2 to TRBJ2-3; TRBD2 matches 8 bases. Looked up from germline, CDR1 is LGHNA and CDR2 is YNFKEQ. V lost 1 base and J lost 3; bases outside the gene matches: 6. This CDR3 has 16 residues. CDR3 in amino acids: CASSQAGGGITDTQYF. The CDR3 DNA is TGTGCCAGCAGCCAAGCGGGCGGGGGGATAACAGATACGCAGTATTTT.

The genes are TRBV19 and TRBJ1-2, with 7 bases matching TRBD1. This CDR3 has 15 residues. Germline CDR1 reads LNHDA; CDR2 reads SQIVND (reference sequence). The ends lost 6 bases at V and 1 base at J; junction bases unmatched: 8. CDR3 coding DNA: TGTGCCAGTAGCCAAGGGGACAGAATTAACTATGGCTACACCTTC. Translated: CASSQGDRINYGYTF. Combining the CDR3 with reference TRBV19 and TRBJ1-2 gives the whole variable domain DGGITQSPKYLFRKEGQNVTLSCEQNLNHDAMYWYRQDPGQGLRLIYYSQIVNDFQKGDIAEGYSVSREKKESFPLTVTSAQKNPTAFYLCASSQGDRINYGYTFGSGTRLTVV.

This clone has a single count. The chain is built from TRBV18 and TRBJ1-2, with D hard to call. V shed 4 bases and J shed 1 base, with 7 bases lying between them. The CDR3 contains 13 residues. Looked up from germline, CDR1 is KGHSH and CDR2 is LQKENI. CDR3 nucleotides: TGTGCCAGCTCACACAGTGATAACTATGGCTACACCTTC. The encoded protein is CASSHSDNYGYTF.

The chain is built from TRBV5-1 and TRBJ1-1; D is unclear. CDR1 is SGHRS, CDR2 YFSETQ, per germline. The CDR3 totals 14 residues. The V and J ends lost 1 base and 1 base respectively, with 8 bases between them. CDR3: CASSLSQSNTEAFF. The CDR3 nucleotides are TGCGCCAGCAGCTTGAGTCAGTCGAACACTGAAGCTTTCTTT.

This clone was seen more than once but under ten times. The rearrangement uses TRBV7-2 and TRBJ2-7; TRBD2 agrees at 9 bases. The V segment lost 5 bases and the J segment 3 bases; nucleotides outside the gene matches: 11. Germline V gene lookup returns CDR1 SGHTA and CDR2 FQGNSA. The CDR3 spans 16 residues. The CDR3 protein is CASSKQTGGGVYEQYF. In DNA, the CDR3 is TGTGCCAGCAGCAAACAGACGGGCGGGGGGGTCTACGAGCAGTACTTC.

V usage is TRBV5-1 and J usage is TRBJ1-1, with 8 bases that match TRBD1. The CDR3 extends over 15 amino acids. CDR1 is SGHRS and CDR2 is YFSETQ in the germline V gene. V dropped 7 bases and J dropped 5; count of bases not matched to a gene: 13. The CDR3 here is CASALTGQGGTEAFF. CDR3 bases: TGCGCCAGCGCCTTAACCGGACAGGGAGGTACTGAAGCTTTCTTT. The variable domain in full, completed from reference TRBV5-1 and TRBJ1-1, reads KAGVTQTPRYLIKTRGQQVTLSCSPISGHRSVSWYQQTPGQGLQFLFEYFSETQRNKGNFPGRFSGRQFSNSRSEMNVSTLELGDSALYLCASALTGQGGTEAFFGQGTRLTVV.

This chain uses TRBV2 with TRBJ1-2; 7 bases are shared with TRBD1. The CDR3 length is 12 residues. Germline CDR1 and CDR2: SNHLY and FYNNEI. V was pared by 8 bases and J by 3 bases, with 3 bases of the junction left unmatched. CDR3 protein: CASRGTDYGYTF. In nucleotides, the CDR3 is TGTGCCAGCCGCGGGACAGACTATGGCTACACCTTC.